This entry lists 12 T cell receptor beta chains sequenced from one sample in a study of graft-versus-host responses after intestinal transplantation. Antigen specificity for these receptors is unknown. Sequenced by immunoSEQ multiplex PCR; TCRdb stores in-frame clones only, minus some. The sample has more than 95,000 clones; over 75% are singletons. The starting material was unstimulated CD4+ T cells sorted from spleen or lymph node cells, obtained before intestinal transplant. The receptor set was obtained from a human donor who received an intestinal transplant.

CDR3 coding DNA: TGTGCCAGCAGCTGGGGAGGACAGGGAGGTCAACAAGAGACCCAGTACTTC. It encodes CASSWGGQGGQQETQYF. This chain joins TRBV11-1 and TRBJ2-5; TRBD1 matches at 8 bases. There are 17 residues in the CDR3. Germline V gene sequence: CDR1 SGHAT, CDR2 FQDESV (reference sequence). J lost 2 bases, V lost 4 bases, and 12 bases had no gene match.

The rearrangement uses TRBV20-1 and TRBJ2-5; TRBD1 might be the D (5 bases). This CDR3 contains 11 residues. The V gene's germline CDR1 is DFQATT and CDR2 SNEGSKA (reference sequence). Here the CDR3 reads CSTRQGETQYF. Written as DNA, the CDR3 is TGCAGCACGAGGCAGGGAGAGACCCAGTACTTC.

This chain connects TRBV5-4 to TRBJ2-3; 8 bases map to TRBD1. CDR1 and CDR2 from the germline V gene are SGHNT and YYREEE (reference sequence). V gave up 5 bases and J gave up 4 bases; unmatched junction bases: 3. This CDR3 comprises 13 residues. The CDR3 loop is CASSRTGPDTQYF. CDR3 DNA sequence: TGTGCCAGCAGTCGGACAGGGCCAGATACGCAGTATTTT. Filled out from reference TRBV5-4 and TRBJ2-3, the complete variable domain reads ETGVTQSPTHLIKTRGQQVTLRCSSQSGHNTVSWYQQALGQGPQFIFQYYREEENGRGNFPPRFSGLQFPNYSSELNVNALELDDSALYLCASSRTGPDTQYFGPGTRLTVL.

The chain couples TRBV29-1 to TRBJ2-2; 10 nucleotides line up with TRBD2. The V segment lost 3 bases and the J segment 4 bases; nucleotides outside the gene matches: 20. The length of the CDR3 is 20 residues. The germline V gene has CDR1 SQVTM and CDR2 ANQGSEA. The CDR3 nucleotides are TGCAGCGTTGATGTCCCAGGACAGAGACCGGGACTAGCGACCACCGGGGAGCTGTTTTTT. Its translation: CSVDVPGQRPGLATTGELFF.

The V gene is TRBV5-5, the J gene TRBJ1-3, with D possibly TRBD1 on 5 matching bases. Trimming cost V 3 bases and J 4 bases, with 23 bases left between them. The CDR3 spans 18 residues. Germline-derived CDR1 and CDR2 are SGHKS and YYEKEE (reference sequence). The CDR3 DNA is TGTGCCAGCAGCTCGGGCGACCGCAGAAGGGGATCCGGAAACACCATATATTTT. Its translation is CASSSGDRRRGSGNTIYF.

CDR3 coding DNA: TGTGCCAGCAGTTACGAGGCGGGGGGTGACCCCTACGAGCAGTACTTC. This codes for CASSYEAGGDPYEQYF. The V call is TRBV6-5, the J call TRBJ2-7; TRBD2 matches at 8 bases. The CDR3 is 16 residues long. J was trimmed by 2 bases and V by 2 bases; bases with no gene match: 8. Germline V gene sequence: CDR1 MNHEY, CDR2 SVGAGI.

The gene calls are TRBV23-1 and TRBJ1-1; weak D call: TRBD1 (6 bases). TRBV23-1 is identified as an open reading frame with a role that is uncertain. CDR3 size: 16 residues. The germline V and J ends were trimmed by 0 bases and 6 bases, with 17 bases remaining between them. This CDR3 reads CASSQSVRGRGAEAFF. Here the CDR3 DNA reads TGCGCCAGCAGTCAATCGGTGCGGGGGCGTGGGGCTGAAGCTTTCTTT.

The J gene is TRBJ2-1, the V gene TRBV5-1; tentatively, D is TRBD1 (5 bases). Germline lookup yields CDR1 SGHRS and CDR2 YFSETQ. The CDR3 loop spans 16 amino acids. V dropped 0 bases and J dropped 6 bases, with 16 bases sitting between them. The CDR3 region is CASSLGWTRAGNEQFF. In nucleotides, the CDR3 is TGCGCCAGCAGCTTGGGTTGGACAAGGGCTGGCAATGAGCAGTTCTTC.

To note about this clone: Distinct nucleotide sequences in the sample also encode this CDR3. The rearrangement joins TRBV7-3 to TRBJ1-1; 7 bases agree with TRBD1. Germline V lookup: CDR1 SGHTA, CDR2 FQGTGA. V shed 5 bases, J shed 3 bases, and the junction held 3 bases outside the gene matches. The CDR3 consists of 13 residues. The CDR3 DNA is TGTGCCAGCAGCCGTCAGGGGGACACTGAAGCTTTCTTT. Translation gives CASSRQGDTEAFF.

The V call is TRBV7-3, the J call TRBJ2-5; 10 nucleotides match TRBD2. V was pared by 6 bases and J by 4 bases, with 8 bases of the junction left unmatched. CDR1 SGHTA and CDR2 FQGTGA come from the germline V gene. The CDR3 is made up of 15 amino acids. The CDR3 here is CASRPGLAEGETQYF. CDR3 DNA: TGTGCCAGCAGACCCGGACTAGCGGAGGGAGAGACCCAGTACTTC.

The rearrangement uses TRBV7-6 and TRBJ2-7, with D possibly called TRBD1 or TRBD2 (5 bases each). The CDR3 is 16 amino acids. With 0 bases removed from V and 0 bases from J, the gap between germline ends came to 12 bases. CDR1 and CDR2 from the germline V gene are SGHVS and FNYEAQ. The CDR3 is CASSLAQAGSSYEQYF. The CDR3 nucleotides read TGTGCCAGCAGCTTAGCGCAGGCAGGGAGCTCCTACGAGCAGTACTTC.

On this clone: Other DNA sequences in the same sample also yield this CDR3. The chain uses TRBV7-9 and TRBJ2-3; D remains ambiguous. V shed 1 base and J shed 2 bases, with 4 bases lying between them. The germline V gene encodes CDR1 SEHNR and CDR2 FQNEAQ (reference sequence). This CDR3 comprises 13 residues. CDR3 residues: CASSLGFTDTQYF. Here the CDR3 DNA reads TGTGCCAGCAGCTTAGGATTCACAGATACGCAGTATTTT. Drawing the rest from reference TRBV7-9 and TRBJ2-3, the complete variable domain is DTGVSQNPRHKITKRGQNVTFRCDPISEHNRLYWYRQTLGQGPEFLTYFQNEAQLEKSRLLSDRFSAERPKGSFSTLEIQRTEQGDSAMYLCASSLGFTDTQYFGPGTRLTVL.